This note documents a single T cell receptor (beta chain) sequence. Its cognate antigen is unknown. It was with 60 Vbeta and 13 Jbeta primers that the PCR ran. Profiled with immunoSEQ multiplex PCR; TCRdb holds only in-frame clones, not every one. The data contain 150,000 to 160,000 clones, roughly 85% of them singletons. Germline lookup yields CDR1 SGHKS and CDR2 YYEKEE (reference sequence). V lost 0 bases, J lost 4 bases, and 7 bases stayed unmatched. This CDR3 has 18 amino acids. These data originate in a study of cytomegalovirus exposure and HLA in healthy donors. Study-level findings and limits: A further, later analysis showed that HLA-associated TCR beta chains (compared with equally common others) were more clonally expanded. In a later analysis, common viral pathogens appeared linked to several of the most significant clusters.

The V gene is TRBV5-5, the J gene TRBJ2-6, with 10 positions matching TRBD2. This clonotype was sampled from a young woman in good health and CMV-seronegative. The sequenced sample consisted of PBMCs. The CDR3 here is CASSLEASGGWGANVLTF. DNA for the CDR3: TGTGCCAGCAGCTTGGAGGCTAGCGGGGGCTGGGGGGCCAACGTCCTGACTTTC. Together with reference TRBV5-5 and TRBJ2-6, the CDR3 gives the full variable domain: DAGVTQSPTHLIKTRGQQVTLRCSPISGHKSVSWYQQVLGQGPQFIFQYYEKEERGRGNFPDRFSARQFPNYSSELNVNALLLGDSALYLCASSLEASGGWGANVLTFGAGSRLTVL.